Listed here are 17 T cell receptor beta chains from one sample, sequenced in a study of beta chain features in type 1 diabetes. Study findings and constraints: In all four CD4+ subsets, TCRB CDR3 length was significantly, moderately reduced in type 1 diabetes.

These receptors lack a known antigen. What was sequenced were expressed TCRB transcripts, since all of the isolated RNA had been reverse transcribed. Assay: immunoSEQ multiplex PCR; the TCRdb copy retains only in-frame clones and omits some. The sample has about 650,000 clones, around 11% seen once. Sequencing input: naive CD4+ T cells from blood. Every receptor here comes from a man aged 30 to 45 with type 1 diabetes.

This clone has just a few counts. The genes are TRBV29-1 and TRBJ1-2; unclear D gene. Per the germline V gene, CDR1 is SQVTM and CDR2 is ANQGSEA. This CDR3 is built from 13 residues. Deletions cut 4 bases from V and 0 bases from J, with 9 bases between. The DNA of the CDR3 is TGCAGCGTTGCTTTGACGGCTAACTATGGCTACACCTTC. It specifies CSVALTANYGYTF.

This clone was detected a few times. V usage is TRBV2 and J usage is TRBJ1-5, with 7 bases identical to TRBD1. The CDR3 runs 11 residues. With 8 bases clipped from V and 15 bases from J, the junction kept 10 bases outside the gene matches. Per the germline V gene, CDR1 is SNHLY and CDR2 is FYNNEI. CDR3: CASGTGAFGHF. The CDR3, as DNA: TGTGCCAGCGGTACAGGGGCCTTTGGGCATTTT.

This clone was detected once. The CDR3 sequence: CASSRTGQETQYF. The CDR3, as DNA: TGTGCCAGCAGCAGGACAGGGCAGGAGACCCAGTACTTC. J is TRBJ2-5 and V is TRBV28, with 8 bases identical to TRBD1. Germline V lookup: CDR1 MDHEN, CDR2 SYDVKM. Trimming cost V 6 bases and J 5 bases; bases outside gene matches: 5. There are 13 residues in the CDR3. Variable domain in full (rest from reference TRBV28 and TRBJ2-5): DVKVTQSSRYLVKRTGEKVFLECVQDMDHENMFWYRQDPGLGLRLIYFSYDVKMKEKGDIPEGYSVSREKKERFSLILESASTNQTSMYLCASSRTGQETQYFGPGTRLLVL.

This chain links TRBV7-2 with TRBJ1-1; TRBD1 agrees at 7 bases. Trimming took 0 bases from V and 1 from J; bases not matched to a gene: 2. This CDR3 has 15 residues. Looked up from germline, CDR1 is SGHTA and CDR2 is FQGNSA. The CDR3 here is CASSLAGDRNTEAFF. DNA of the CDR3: TGTGCCAGCAGCTTAGCTGGGGACAGGAACACTGAAGCTTTCTTT.

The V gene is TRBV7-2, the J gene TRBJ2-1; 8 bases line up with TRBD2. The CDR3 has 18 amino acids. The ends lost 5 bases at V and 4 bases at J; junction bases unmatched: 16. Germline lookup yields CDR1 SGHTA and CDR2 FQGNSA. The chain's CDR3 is CASSTALAGETNYNEQFF. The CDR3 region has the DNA TGTGCCAGCAGCACCGCCCTAGCGGGTGAAACCAATTACAATGAGCAGTTCTTC.

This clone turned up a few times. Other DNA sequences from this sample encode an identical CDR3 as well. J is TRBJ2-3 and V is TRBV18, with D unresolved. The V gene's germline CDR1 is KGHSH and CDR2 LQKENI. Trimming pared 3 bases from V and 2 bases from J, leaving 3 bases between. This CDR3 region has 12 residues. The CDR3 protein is CASSPNTDTQYF. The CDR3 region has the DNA TGTGCCAGCTCACCCAACACAGATACGCAGTATTTT. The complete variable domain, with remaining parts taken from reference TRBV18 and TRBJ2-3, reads NAGVMQNPRHLVRRRGQEARLRCSPMKGHSHVYWYRQLPEEGLKFMVYLQKENIIDESGMPKERFSAEFPKEGPSILRIQQVVRGDSAAYFCASSPNTDTQYFGPGTRLTVL.

In nucleotides, the CDR3 is TGCAGCGTTGTCAAGGGGGGGATACCAGATACGCAGTATTTT. This sequence encodes CSVVKGGIPDTQYF. The V call is TRBV29-1, the J call TRBJ2-3, with D tentatively TRBD2 (7 bases). The V gene lost 4 bases and the J gene lost 4 bases, with 15 bases spanning the gap. The CDR3 loop spans 14 amino acids. Germline loops: CDR1 SQVTM, CDR2 ANQGSEA.

CDR3: CATSSDEQFF. For the CDR3, the DNA is TGTGCCACCAGCTCGGACGAGCAGTTCTTC. V usage is TRBV6-1 and J usage is TRBJ2-1; D is unresolved. V gave up 10 bases and J gave up 10 bases, with 11 bases separating them. This CDR3 is built from 10 residues. Looked up from germline, CDR1 is MNHNS and CDR2 is SASEGT.

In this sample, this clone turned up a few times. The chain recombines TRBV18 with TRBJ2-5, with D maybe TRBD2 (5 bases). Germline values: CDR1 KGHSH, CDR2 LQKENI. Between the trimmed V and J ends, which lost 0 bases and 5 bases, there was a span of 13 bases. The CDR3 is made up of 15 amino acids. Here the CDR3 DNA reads TGTGCCAGCTCACCACCCCTAACTAGAGAGGAGACCCAGTACTTC. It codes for CASSPPLTREETQYF.

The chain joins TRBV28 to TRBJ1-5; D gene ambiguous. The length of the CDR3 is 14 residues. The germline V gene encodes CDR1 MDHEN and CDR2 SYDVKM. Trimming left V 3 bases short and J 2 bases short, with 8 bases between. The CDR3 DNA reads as TGTGCCAGCAGTTTTGAACGGGGCAATCAGCCCCAGCATTTT. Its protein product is CASSFERGNQPQHF.

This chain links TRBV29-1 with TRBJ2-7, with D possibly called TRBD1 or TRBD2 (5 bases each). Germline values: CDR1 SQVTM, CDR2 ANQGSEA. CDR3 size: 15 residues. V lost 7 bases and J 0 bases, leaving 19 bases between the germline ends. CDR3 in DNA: TGCAGCGCCCAGACCGGACACACTAGCTCCTACGAGCAGTACTTC. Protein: CSAQTGHTSSYEQYF.

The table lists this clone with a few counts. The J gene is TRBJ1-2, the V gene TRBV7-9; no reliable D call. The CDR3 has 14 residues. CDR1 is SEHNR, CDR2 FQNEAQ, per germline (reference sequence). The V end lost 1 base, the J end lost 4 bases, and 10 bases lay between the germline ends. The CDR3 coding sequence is TGTGCCAGCAGCTTAGTAATTCATGGCTATGGCTACACCTTC. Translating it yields CASSLVIHGYGYTF.

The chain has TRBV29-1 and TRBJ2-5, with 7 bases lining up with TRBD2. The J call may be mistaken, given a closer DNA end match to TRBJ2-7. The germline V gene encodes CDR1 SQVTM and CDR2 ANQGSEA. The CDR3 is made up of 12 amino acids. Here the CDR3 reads CSGRGVYYEQYF. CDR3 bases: TGCAGCGGCCGGGGGGTTTACTACGAGCAGTACTTC.

This chain's CDR3 is CSVEKGTTDTQYF. The CDR3 DNA sequence: TGCAGCGTTGAAAAGGGGACTACAGATACGCAGTATTTT. The chain links TRBV29-1 to TRBJ2-3; perhaps TRBD2 as D (6 bases). Germline values: CDR1 SQVTM, CDR2 ANQGSEA. V was pared by 2 bases and J by 3 bases, with 9 bases between. CDR3 length: 13 residues.

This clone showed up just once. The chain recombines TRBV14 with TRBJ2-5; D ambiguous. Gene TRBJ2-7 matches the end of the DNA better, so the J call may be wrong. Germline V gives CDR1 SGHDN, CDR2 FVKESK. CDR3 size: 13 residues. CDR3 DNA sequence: TGTGCCAGCAGCCAAGGCGACGGAGACGAGCAGTACTTC. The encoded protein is CASSQGDGDEQYF.

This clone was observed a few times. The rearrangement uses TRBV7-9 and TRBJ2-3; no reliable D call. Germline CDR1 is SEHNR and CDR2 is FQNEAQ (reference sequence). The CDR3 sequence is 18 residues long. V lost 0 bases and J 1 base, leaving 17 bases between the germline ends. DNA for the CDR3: TGTGCCAGCAGCTTAGCAGGGTCTGCACTACCCCGCACAGATACGCAGTATTTT. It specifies CASSLAGSALPRTDTQYF.

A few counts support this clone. CDR3 amino acids: CASSPRQGGHNEQFF. Here the CDR3 DNA reads TGTGCCAGCTCACCCCGGCAGGGAGGCCACAATGAGCAGTTCTTC. This chain connects TRBV18 to TRBJ2-1; TRBD2 might be the D (6 bases). The CDR3 totals 15 residues. Germline V gene sequence: CDR1 KGHSH, CDR2 LQKENI. The V end was cut by 3 bases, the J end by 5 bases, with 14 bases between.